The present TCR beta chain was sequenced within a study of human T cells and chemical hapten exposure. As for the study in general: An area of 2 cm by approximately 2 cm on upper inner arm skin received 2% DPC for sensitization. Mostly female patients had alopecia areata, totalis or universalis.

As to time point: pre-sensitization, week 0. Treatment described: therapeutic diphenylcyclopropenone sensitization with weekly scalp DPC. Each donor was an alopecia patient between 18 and 70 years of age who qualified for DPC. MiXCR, applied by TCRdb to the RACE reads, yields one record per CDR3 protein. The sample has some 70,000 distinct CDR3 sequences; 11% are singletons. This clonotype was counted ten times or more. The sample consisted of whole blood, taken in connection with sensitization to the hapten diphenylcyclopropenone (DPC). The TCR originated in a woman in her forties or fifties with alopecia areata. Some clones in this sample may be carry-over from other donors' samples.

Here the CDR3 reads CASSQLENEKLFF. The CDR3 bases are TGTGCCAGCTCACAGCTTGAGAATGAAAAACTGTTTTTT. The J gene is TRBJ1-4, the V gene TRBV18; D ambiguous. Germline values: CDR1 KGHSH, CDR2 LQKENI. The V end was cut by 4 bases, the J end by 5 bases, with 8 bases between. The CDR3 covers 13 residues.